Presented here are 6 T cell receptor beta chains from one specimen sequenced in a study of blood T cell repertoires in COVID-19 (dated by TCRdb to about 2020). Library preparation employed the immunoSEQ multiplex PCR assay. In its TCRdb copy, this immuneACCESS table keeps in-frame sequences only and misses some clones. Where compared with another copy, unresolved V genes explain less than half of these, and the others have no known cause. The sample profile shows roughly 100,000 clones; around 90% of them were found once. 3% of the sample comes from the top ten. The source material was peripheral blood. The receptor set was obtained from a man between 45 and 60 years old with active or convalescent COVID-19.

This clone appeared once. V usage is TRBV6-5 and J usage is TRBJ1-2; 11 positions match TRBD1. This CDR3 spans 13 amino acids. V was pared by 4 bases and J by 6 bases, with 1 base of the junction left unmatched. Per germline, CDR1 MNHEY and CDR2 SVGAGI. The CDR3 region is CASSWDRGDGYTF. The CDR3, as DNA: TGTGCCAGCAGTTGGGACAGGGGGGATGGCTACACCTTC.

The rearrangement uses TRBV6-1 and TRBJ2-7, with 11 positions matching TRBD1. CDR3 length: 15 residues. Looked up from germline, CDR1 is MNHNS and CDR2 is SASEGT. J was trimmed by 3 bases and V by 1 base; bases with no gene match: 2. The CDR3 region has the DNA TGTGCCAGCAGTGAAGAGGGGACAGGGGGCTACGAGCAGTACGTC. This translates into CASSEEGTGGYEQYV.

The gene calls are TRBV9 and TRBJ2-5, with D maybe TRBD1 (6 bases). The CDR3 is 16 residues long. The V end was cut by 4 bases, the J end by 0 bases, with 16 bases between. Germline V lookup: CDR1 SGDLS, CDR2 YYNGEE. The CDR3 nucleotides are TGTGCCAGCAGCAGAACAGGGTTCTTCGACCAAGAGACCCAGTACTTC. Protein: CASSRTGFFDQETQYF.

The chain is built from TRBV10-2 and TRBJ1-3, with D perhaps TRBD1 (5 bases). Germline V CDR1 and CDR2: WSHSY, SAAADI. The V end was cut by 2 bases, the J end by 0 bases, with 8 bases between. CDR3 length: 15 amino acids. CDR3 nucleotide sequence: TGCGCCAGCAGTGAGGGGGACTCCTCTGGAAACACCATATATTTT. Protein sequence: CASSEGDSSGNTIYF.

This chain connects TRBV9 to TRBJ1-4, with a possible D match to TRBD1 (6 bases). This CDR3 contains 16 residues. Germline V CDR1 and CDR2: SGDLS, YYNGEE. Trimming removed 3 bases at V and 7 bases at J, with 19 bases between. CDR3 residues: CASSANAGAGGEKLFF. DNA of the CDR3: TGTGCCAGCAGCGCCAATGCGGGGGCAGGAGGTGAAAAACTGTTTTTT.

The chain recombines TRBV7-2 with TRBJ1-5; TRBD1 matches at 7 bases. The length of the CDR3 is 13 residues. CDR1 is SGHTA and CDR2 is FQGNSA in the germline V gene. Trimming took 4 bases from V and 5 from J; bases not matched to a gene: 2. The CDR3, as DNA: TGTGCCAGCAGCTCCGACAGGGATCAGCCCCAGCATTTT. Its protein product is CASSSDRDQPQHF.